These 2 T cell receptor beta chains share one sample of origin, sequenced in a study of blood T cell repertoires in COVID-19. Some clones are missing from TCRdb's copy, which holds only in-frame ones; the method was immunoSEQ multiplex PCR. This table holds 130,000 to 150,000 clones, 75% to 90% found once. Sequenced material: peripheral blood. The origin of the receptors is a man younger than 35 with COVID-19, enrolled during active disease.

This chain uses TRBV11-2 with TRBJ1-1; D is unresolved. The V end was cut by 2 bases, the J end by 1 base, with 11 bases between. This CDR3 is built from 15 residues. Germline loops: CDR1 SGHAT, CDR2 FQNNGV. The CDR3 nucleotides are TGTGCCAGCAGCTTATTGGGCCTGACGAACACTGAAGCTTTCTTT. Its translation is CASSLLGLTNTEAFF.

This clone was detected only once. This chain links TRBV28 with TRBJ1-5; 7 bases fit TRBD1. The V segment lost 4 bases and the J segment 2 bases; nucleotides outside the gene matches: 8. CDR1 is MDHEN, CDR2 SYDVKM, per germline. CDR3 size: 16 residues. CDR3 sequence: CASSSAKGARNQPQHF. CDR3 bases: TGTGCCAGCAGTTCCGCGAAGGGGGCTCGCAATCAGCCCCAGCATTTT.